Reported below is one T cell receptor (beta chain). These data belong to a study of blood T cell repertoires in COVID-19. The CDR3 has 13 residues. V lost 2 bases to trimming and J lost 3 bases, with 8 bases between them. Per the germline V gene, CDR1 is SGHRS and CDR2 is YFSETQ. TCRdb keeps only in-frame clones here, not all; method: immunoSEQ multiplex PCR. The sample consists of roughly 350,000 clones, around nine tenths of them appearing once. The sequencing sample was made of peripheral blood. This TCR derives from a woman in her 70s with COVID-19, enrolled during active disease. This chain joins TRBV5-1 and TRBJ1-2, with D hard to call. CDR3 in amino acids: CASSFRSDYGYTF. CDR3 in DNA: TGCGCCAGCAGCTTCCGGTCCGACTATGGCTACACCTTC.